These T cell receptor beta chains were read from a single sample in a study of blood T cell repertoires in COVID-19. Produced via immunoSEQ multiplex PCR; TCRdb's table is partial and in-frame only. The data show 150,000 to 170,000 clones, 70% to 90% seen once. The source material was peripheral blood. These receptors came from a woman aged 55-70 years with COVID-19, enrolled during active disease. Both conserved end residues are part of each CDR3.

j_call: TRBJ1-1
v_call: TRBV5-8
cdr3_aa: CASSWGQYTEAFF

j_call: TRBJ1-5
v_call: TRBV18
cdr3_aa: CASRAGNQPQHF

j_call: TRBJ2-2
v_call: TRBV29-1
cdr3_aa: CSVMGGANTGELFF

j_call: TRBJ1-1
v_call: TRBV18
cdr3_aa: CASSSREGDSAFF

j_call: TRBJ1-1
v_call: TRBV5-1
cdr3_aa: CASSLESEIGTEAFF

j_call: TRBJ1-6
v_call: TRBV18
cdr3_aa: CASSQRQGGNSPLHF

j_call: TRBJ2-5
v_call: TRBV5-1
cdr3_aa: CASSFWTNQETQYF

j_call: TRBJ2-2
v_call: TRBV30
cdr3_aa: CAWRRRGPLNTGELFF

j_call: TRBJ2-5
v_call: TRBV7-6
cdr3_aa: CASSFGQGLIQETQYF

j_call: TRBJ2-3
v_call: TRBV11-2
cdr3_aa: CASSPLAAGGDTQYF

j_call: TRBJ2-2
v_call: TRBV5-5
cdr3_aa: CASSYFRDRASGELFF

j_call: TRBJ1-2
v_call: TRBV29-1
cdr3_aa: CSVEEGGSYGYTF

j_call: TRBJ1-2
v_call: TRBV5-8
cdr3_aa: CASSLEQQGRYGYTF

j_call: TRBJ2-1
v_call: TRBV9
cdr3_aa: CASSPRDRYNEQFF

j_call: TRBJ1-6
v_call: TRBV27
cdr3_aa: CASSARRRTPLHF

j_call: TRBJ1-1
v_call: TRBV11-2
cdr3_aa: CASSLTRTGGYEAFF

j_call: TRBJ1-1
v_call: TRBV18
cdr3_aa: CASSGGVEGTEAFF

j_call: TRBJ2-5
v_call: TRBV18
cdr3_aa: CASSLDSFQETQYF

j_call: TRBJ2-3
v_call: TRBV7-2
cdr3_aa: CASSLVGLAGGPTDTQYF

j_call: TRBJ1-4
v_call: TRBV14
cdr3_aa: CASSRVEYEKLFF

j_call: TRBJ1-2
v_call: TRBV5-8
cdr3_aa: CASRRNRGNYGYTF

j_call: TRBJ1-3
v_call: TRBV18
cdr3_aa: CASSPDRGRDTIYF

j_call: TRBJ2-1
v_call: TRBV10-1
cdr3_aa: CASSTGQPAYNEQFF

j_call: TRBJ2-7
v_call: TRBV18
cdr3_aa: CASSLLPGSSYEQYF

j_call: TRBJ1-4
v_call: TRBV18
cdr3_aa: CASSPDRGFGWEKLFF

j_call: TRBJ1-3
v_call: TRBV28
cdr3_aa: CASSRGQISGNTIYF

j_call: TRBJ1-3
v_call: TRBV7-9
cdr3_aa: CASSLASLLGNTIYF

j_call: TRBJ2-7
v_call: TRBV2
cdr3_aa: CASSRTLSGGGHEQYF

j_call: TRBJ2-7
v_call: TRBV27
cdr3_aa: CASSLGLAGYEQYF

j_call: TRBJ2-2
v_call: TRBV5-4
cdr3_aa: CASSAGTGGGLWSPGELFF

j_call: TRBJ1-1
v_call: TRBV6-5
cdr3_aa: CASKESGRNTEAFF

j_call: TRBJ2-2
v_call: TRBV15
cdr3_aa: CATSRDKLAGGAGELFF

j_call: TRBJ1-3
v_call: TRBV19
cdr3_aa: CASSKSLTGASSGNTIYF

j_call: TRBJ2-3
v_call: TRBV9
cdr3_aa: CASSAGTGLSTDTQYF

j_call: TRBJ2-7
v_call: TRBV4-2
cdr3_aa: CASSQAGTSGRAVYF

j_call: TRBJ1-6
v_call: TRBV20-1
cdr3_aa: CSASRGMNSPLHF

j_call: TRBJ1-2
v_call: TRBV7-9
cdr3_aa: CASSLGQADGYTF

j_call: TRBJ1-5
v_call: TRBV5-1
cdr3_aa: CASSPGTGKSNQPQHF

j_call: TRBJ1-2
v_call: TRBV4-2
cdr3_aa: CASSLLGQNFNGYTF

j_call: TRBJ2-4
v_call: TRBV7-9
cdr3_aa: CASSLYAGLAKNIQYF

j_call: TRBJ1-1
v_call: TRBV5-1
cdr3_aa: CASSSRTGETEAFF

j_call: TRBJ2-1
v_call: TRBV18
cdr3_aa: CASSSALPGTSDNEQFF

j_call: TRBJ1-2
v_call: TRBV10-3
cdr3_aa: CAIRPPERSYTF

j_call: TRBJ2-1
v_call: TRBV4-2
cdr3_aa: CASRPATDAGFNEQFF

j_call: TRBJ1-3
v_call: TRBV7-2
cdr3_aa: CASSWTRAHTIYF

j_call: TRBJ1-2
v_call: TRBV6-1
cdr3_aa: CASSELRTYRGFGWGYTF

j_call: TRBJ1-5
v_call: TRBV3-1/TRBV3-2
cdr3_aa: CASSQEAGRGNQPQHF

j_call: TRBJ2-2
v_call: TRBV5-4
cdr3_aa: CASSLAGLANTGELFF

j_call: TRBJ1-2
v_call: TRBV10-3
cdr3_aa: CAIRGESGRVHGYTF

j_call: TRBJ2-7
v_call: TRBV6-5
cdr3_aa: CASSYGTSGSSYEQYF

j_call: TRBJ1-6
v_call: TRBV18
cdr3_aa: CASSPTQDNSPLHF

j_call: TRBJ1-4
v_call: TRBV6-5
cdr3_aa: CASSYRGTNEKLFF

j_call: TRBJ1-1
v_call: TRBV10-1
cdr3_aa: CASSEGLNTEAFF

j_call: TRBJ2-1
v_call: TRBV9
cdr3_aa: CASSVEGGFRFF

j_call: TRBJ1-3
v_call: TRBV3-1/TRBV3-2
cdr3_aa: CASSQREPPGNTIYF

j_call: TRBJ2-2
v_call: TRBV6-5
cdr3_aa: CASRRDRGLAGELFF

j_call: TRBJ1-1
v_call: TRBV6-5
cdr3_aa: CASRLTANTEAFF